One and the same sample provided the 11 T cell receptor beta chains below, sequenced in a study of OX40 agonist ivuxolimab in advanced cancers. The data were produced by immunoSEQ multiplex PCR, yet TCRdb's version contains in-frame clones alone and is incomplete. Of about 73,000 clones in the sample, about 81% are singletons; the top ten hold less than 2.5%. Sequenced here: CD4+ or CD8+ T cells sorted from blood, sampled in a trial of the OX40 agonist ivuxolimab. The receptors derive from an adult with an advanced solid tumor such as melanoma, head and neck, liver or kidney cancer.

J is TRBJ2-2 and V is TRBV7-9; no clear D. The CDR3 has 13 residues. V lost 5 bases to trimming and J lost 6 bases, with 10 bases between them. CDR1 is SEHNR, CDR2 FQNEAQ, per germline (reference sequence). CDR3 DNA: TGTGCCAGCAGCCCTACAGCCGCCGGGGAGCTGTTTTTT. Its protein is CASSPTAAGELFF.

The chain couples TRBV6-5 to TRBJ1-1, with TRBD1 matching over 7 bases. J was trimmed by 1 base and V by 0 bases; bases with no gene match: 2. The CDR3 sequence is 15 residues long. The germline V gene has CDR1 MNHEY and CDR2 SVGAGI. CDR3 nucleotides: TGTGCCAGCAGTTACTCCGGGACAGCGAACACTGAAGCTTTCTTT. This translates into CASSYSGTANTEAFF.

The table lists this clone with a count of one. V is TRBV12-5 and J is TRBJ2-3; a possible D gene is TRBD2 (5 bases). The V and J ends lost 5 bases and 6 bases respectively, with 12 bases between them. The CDR3 runs 13 residues. Looked up from germline, CDR1 is LGHNT and CDR2 is FRNRAP. As DNA, the CDR3 is TGTGCTAGTGGTCTTGGGCGAGGGGATACGCAGTATTTT. It specifies CASGLGRGDTQYF.

This clone occurred once. The chain links TRBV7-2 to TRBJ1-5; possible D gene TRBD1, 5 bases. This CDR3 has 15 residues. Trimming took 1 base from V and 2 from J, leaving 9 bases between them. Germline CDR1 reads SGHTA; CDR2 reads FQGNSA. The CDR3 loop reads CASSLEDSRNQPQHF. The DNA for the CDR3 is TGTGCCAGCAGCTTAGAAGACAGTCGCAATCAGCCCCAGCATTTT.

V usage is TRBV18 and J usage is TRBJ2-5; the D is unclear. The CDR3 totals 12 residues. Germline loops: CDR1 KGHSH, CDR2 LQKENI. V lost 3 bases to trimming and J lost 5 bases, with 7 bases between them. CDR3 protein: CASSPVTETQYF. DNA of the CDR3: TGTGCCAGCTCACCCGTGACCGAGACCCAGTACTTC. Full variable domain (remainder filled in from reference TRBV18 and TRBJ2-5): NAGVMQNPRHLVRRRGQEARLRCSPMKGHSHVYWYRQLPEEGLKFMVYLQKENIIDESGMPKERFSAEFPKEGPSILRIQQVVRGDSAAYFCASSPVTETQYFGPGTRLLVL.

The chain has TRBV5-4 and TRBJ2-5; D remains unclear. Germline assignment: CDR1 SGHNT and CDR2 YYREEE (reference sequence). This CDR3 is built from 13 residues. Between the trimmed V and J ends, which lost 0 bases and 5 bases, there was a span of 8 bases. The CDR3 coding sequence is TGTGCCAGCAGCTTGGCGGCTGGGGAGACCCAGTACTTC. This gives the protein CASSLAAGETQYF.

This clone turned up a few times. The chain has TRBV18 and TRBJ1-1; D possibly corresponds to TRBD1 (5 bases). This CDR3 region has 15 residues. Germline V lookup: CDR1 KGHSH, CDR2 LQKENI. V was pared by 2 bases and J by 0 bases, with 10 bases between. CDR3 loop: CASSPTREMNTEAFF. DNA for the CDR3: TGTGCCAGCTCACCAACCAGGGAAATGAACACTGAAGCTTTCTTT.

V and J are TRBV30 and TRBJ1-4, with D unresolved. Germline loops: CDR1 GTSNPN, CDR2 SVGIG (reference sequence). V was pared by 3 bases and J by 3 bases, with 11 bases between. The CDR3 consists of 14 residues. CDR3 residues: CAWSPDSANEKLFF. CDR3 DNA sequence: TGTGCCTGGAGCCCGGATTCCGCTAATGAAAAACTGTTTTTT.

This clone has a handful of counts. The CDR3 DNA reads TGTGCCAGCAGCCCCCGACCCTCTGGAAACACCATATATTTT. Translating gives CASSPRPSGNTIYF. V is TRBV9 and J is TRBJ1-3; no clear D gene. The germline V and J ends were trimmed by 4 bases and 0 bases, with 8 bases remaining between them. This CDR3 is 14 amino acids long. Germline-derived CDR1 and CDR2 are SGDLS and YYNGEE. Full variable domain (outside the CDR3, taken from reference TRBV9 and TRBJ1-3): DSGVTQTPKHLITATGQRVTLRCSPRSGDLSVYWYQQSLDQGLQFLIQYYNGEERAKGNILERFSAQQFPDLHSELNLSSLELGDSALYFCASSPRPSGNTIYFGEGSWLTVV.

The V gene is TRBV10-3, the J gene TRBJ2-3; D may correspond to TRBD1 or TRBD2 (6 bases each). Germline V CDR1 and CDR2: ENHRY, SYGVKD. The CDR3 contains 15 residues. V lost 6 bases, J lost 2 bases, and 15 bases lay in between. The DNA for the CDR3 is TGTGCCATCAGGGGGGGCGGGGAGACCACAGATACGCAGTATTTT. Translating it yields CAIRGGGETTDTQYF.

The V gene is TRBV10-3, the J gene TRBJ1-2; 8 bases agree with TRBD1. This CDR3 has 19 residues. J gave up 2 bases and V 0 bases, and 14 bases lay outside the gene matches. Per germline, CDR1 ENHRY and CDR2 SYGVKD. CDR3 sequence (DNA): TGTGCCATCAGTGAGTCGACTCGGGGGCAGGGGGCGTCCAACTATGGCTACACCTTC. Translation: CAISESTRGQGASNYGYTF.